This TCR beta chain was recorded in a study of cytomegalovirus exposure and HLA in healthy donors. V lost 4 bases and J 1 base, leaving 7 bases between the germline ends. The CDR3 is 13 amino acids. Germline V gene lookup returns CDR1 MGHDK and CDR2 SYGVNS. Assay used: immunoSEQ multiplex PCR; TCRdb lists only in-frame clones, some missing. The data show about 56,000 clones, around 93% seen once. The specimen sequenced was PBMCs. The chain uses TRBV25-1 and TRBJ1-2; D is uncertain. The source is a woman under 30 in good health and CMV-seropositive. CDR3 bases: TGTGCCAGCAGTGTCAGCGGTAACTATGGCTACACCTTC. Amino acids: CASSVSGNYGYTF.